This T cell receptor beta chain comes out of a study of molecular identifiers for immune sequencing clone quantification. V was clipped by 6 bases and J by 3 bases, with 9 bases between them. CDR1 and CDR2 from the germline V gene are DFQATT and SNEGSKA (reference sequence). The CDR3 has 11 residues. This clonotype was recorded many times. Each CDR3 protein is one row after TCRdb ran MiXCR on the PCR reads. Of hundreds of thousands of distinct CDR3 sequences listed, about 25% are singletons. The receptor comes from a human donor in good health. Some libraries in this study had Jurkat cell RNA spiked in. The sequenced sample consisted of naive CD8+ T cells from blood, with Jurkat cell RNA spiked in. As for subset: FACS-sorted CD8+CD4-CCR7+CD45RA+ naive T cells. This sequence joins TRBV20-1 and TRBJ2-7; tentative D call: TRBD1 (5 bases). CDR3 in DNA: TGCAGTGCAAGACAGATCTACGAGCAGTACTTC. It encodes CSARQIYEQYF.